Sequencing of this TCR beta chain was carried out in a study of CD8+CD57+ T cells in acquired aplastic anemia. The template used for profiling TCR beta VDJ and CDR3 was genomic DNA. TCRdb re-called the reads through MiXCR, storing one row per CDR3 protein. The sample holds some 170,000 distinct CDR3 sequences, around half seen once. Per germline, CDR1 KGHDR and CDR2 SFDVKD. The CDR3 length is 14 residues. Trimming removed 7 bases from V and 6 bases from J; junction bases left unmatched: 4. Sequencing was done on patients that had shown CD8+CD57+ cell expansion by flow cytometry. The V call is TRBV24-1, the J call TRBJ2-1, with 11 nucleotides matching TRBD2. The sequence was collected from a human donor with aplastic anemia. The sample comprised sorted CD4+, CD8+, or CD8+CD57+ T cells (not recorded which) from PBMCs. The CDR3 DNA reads TGTGCCACCAGACTAGCGGGAGCTGGCAATGAGCAGTTCTTC. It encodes CATRLAGAGNEQFF.